These T cell receptor beta chains were read from a single sample in a study of spatial heterogeneity in lung cancer. TCRdb ran MiXCR on the 5' RACE reads and lists one entry per CDR3 protein. Of 15,000 to 20,000 distinct CDR3 sequences in the sample, 5.5% to 6.5% are singletons; the top ten hold around 3.6%. The material sequenced was lung tumor tissue, taken at surgery. Receptor source: a female donor with early-stage non-small cell lung cancer. CDR3s include the opening cysteine and the closing phenylalanine or tryptophan. The order of the fields is J gene, clone size, V gene, CDR3 protein. A row's size may be missing; if present it is once, few, many or a size class.

TRBJ1-1 | medium-sized | TRBV29-1 | CSVQVFAEAFF
TRBJ1-2 | many | TRBV7-2 | CASSLAAADYYGYTF
TRBJ1-4 | NA | TRBV10-1 | CASSKGLGEKLFF
TRBJ2-1 | many | TRBV11-3 | CASSLGKNSYNEQFF
TRBJ2-3 | many | TRBV30 | CAWWLSGSTDTQYF
TRBJ2-2 | many | TRBV6-6 | CASSYFGTSGTGELFF
TRBJ2-7 | many | TRBV6-5 | CASSFGSGTTYEQYF
TRBJ2-5 | NA | TRBV20-1 | CSAIEGGPEETQYF
TRBJ1-1 | medium-sized | TRBV14 | CASSQPSSENTEAFF
TRBJ2-1 | NA | TRBV6-5 | CASSGNSGNEQFF
TRBJ2-3 | many | TRBV6-5 | CASSYFGGTQYF
TRBJ2-1 | many | TRBV2 | CASSPSGGEQFF
TRBJ1-2 | NA | TRBV19 | CASKRQGAVLEYGYTF
TRBJ1-5 | many | TRBV6-2/TRBV6-3 | CASSYSVQGQPQHF
TRBJ2-1 | NA | TRBV28 | CASSLSNEQFF
TRBJ2-7 | many | TRBV5-1 | CASSLVPDGYEQYF
TRBJ2-6 | many | TRBV7-2 | CASSSIKGQSGANVLTF
TRBJ2-7 | medium-sized | TRBV30 | CAWSKSGWTYEQYF
TRBJ1-1 | many | TRBV7-2 | CASSLDLGQTSNTEAFF
TRBJ1-4 | NA | TRBV3-1 | CASSQKRSTNEKLFF
TRBJ2-4 | medium-sized | TRBV6-5 | CASSQGPAKNIQYF
TRBJ2-3 | many | TRBV7-9 | CASSLTRSSTDTQYF
TRBJ1-1 | many | TRBV7-9 | CASSLATANTEAFF
TRBJ1-2 | many | TRBV18 | CASSPPDRDYGYTF
TRBJ2-3 | many | TRBV5-1 | CASSLRELADTQYF
TRBJ2-1 | many | TRBV2 | CASREQGLGNNEQFF
TRBJ1-4 | medium-sized | TRBV24-1 | CATSDRGVKGRREKLFF
TRBJ2-7 | many | TRBV27 | CASSFLPRIPYEQYF
TRBJ2-1 | NA | TRBV25-1 | CASSEYRPAGEQFF
TRBJ2-3 | few | TRBV12-3/TRBV12-4 | CASTRTAVAGVDTQYF
TRBJ2-7 | few | TRBV7-9 | CASTRADEQYF
TRBJ1-1 | many | TRBV7-9 | CASSREIGNTEAFF
TRBJ2-6 | many | TRBV29-1 | CSVESQEGANVLTF
TRBJ2-4 | many | TRBV28 | CASSSQAAPNNIQYF
TRBJ2-2 | NA | TRBV6-2/TRBV6-3 | CASITSQASGELFF
TRBJ1-6 | few | TRBV6-5 | CASSWTGANNSPLHF
TRBJ2-4 | many | TRBV3-1 | CASSQDRLNIQYF
TRBJ2-2 | many | TRBV7-2 | CASSWGVGELFF
TRBJ2-3 | medium-sized | TRBV7-2 | CASSLSDTQYF
TRBJ2-7 | many | TRBV29-1 | CSVEGGKGADEQYF
TRBJ2-7 | NA | TRBV29-1 | CSVDIPGGFNEQYF
TRBJ2-1 | many | TRBV7-9 | CASSLSGNEQFF
TRBJ2-2 | many | TRBV19 | CASSIGGGYTGELFF
TRBJ1-1 | many | TRBV20-1 | CSAQWGQSSTEAFF
TRBJ1-2 | many | TRBV12-3/TRBV12-4 | CASSRSATTNYGYTF
TRBJ2-1 | many | TRBV7-3 | CASSLKGGTSPNEQFF
TRBJ2-1 | many | TRBV12-3/TRBV12-4 | CASRGLALAYNEQFF
TRBJ1-1 | many | TRBV28 | CASRGRTGGYTEAFF
TRBJ2-1 | many | TRBV12-3/TRBV12-4 | CASSLSSAEQFF
TRBJ1-1 | few | TRBV5-1 | CASSLMAGGDGAFF
TRBJ1-5 | NA | TRBV12-3/TRBV12-4 | CASSHAGFQPQHF
TRBJ2-3 | many | TRBV6-6 | CASSRRGPDTQYF
TRBJ2-3 | medium-sized | TRBV30 | CAWSDRSWRSTDTQYF